This T cell receptor beta chain was documented in a study of blood T cell repertoires in COVID-19. Source study methods: Nucleated cell counts were estimated from reference gene primer amplification. Only in-frame clones appear in the TCRdb table, and some are missing; sequencing was by immunoSEQ multiplex PCR. The V and J calls and clone size come from that table; D and trimming were worked out from the DNA. This sample yields about 320,000 clones, of which 87% are seen a single time; just under 9% belongs to the top ten. A word on this clone: Other nucleotide sequences from this sample produce the same CDR3.

Input material: PBMCs or T cells enriched from blood (not recorded which). The TCR was taken from a woman in her late teens or twenties who had recovered from COVID-19.

The CDR3 protein is CASSLAGYGYTF. DNA for the CDR3: TGTGCCAGCAGTTTAGCCGGGTATGGCTACACCTTC. The rearrangement links TRBV28 to TRBJ1-2; the D is unclear. The germline V and J ends were trimmed by 2 bases and 5 bases, with 6 bases remaining between them. The CDR3 length is 12 residues. From germline, CDR1 is MDHEN and CDR2 SYDVKM.